The TCR beta chain described here comes from a study of T cell responses to AZD1222 COVID-19 vaccine. The CDR3 extends over 16 amino acids. Germline CDR1 LGHNA, CDR2 YSLEER. V lost 0 bases to trimming and J lost 5 bases, with 15 bases between them. TCRdb's table, derived via immunoSEQ multiplex PCR, lists solely in-frame clones and lacks some. The sample has some 60,000 clones, about 80% seen once; the top ten hold around 3.5%. The V call is TRBV4-3, the J call TRBJ2-3, with TRBD2 as a possible D gene (6 bases). Source: peripheral blood, taken 28 days after the second AZD1222 dose. The origin of this receptor is an adult who received the AZD1222 COVID-19 vaccine. CDR3 bases: TGCGCCAGCAGCCAAGATGAGCAGGCGGGAAGAGATACGCAGTATTTT. Translated: CASSQDEQAGRDTQYF.